The 28 T cell receptor beta chains given below trace back to one sample, sequenced in a study of response to subunit inactivated influenza vaccine. One entry per CDR3 protein, called by TCRdb with MiXCR from the RT-PCR reads. The sample consists of about 190,000 distinct CDR3 sequences, approximately 15% of them appearing once. This sample comprised CD8+ T cells sorted from PBMCs, obtained 5 to 6 days after vaccination. The receptors were gathered from a man aged 50-60 years who received an inactivated influenza vaccine.

This clonotype has ten or more counts. This chain connects TRBV28 to TRBJ1-1, with D hard to call. Trimming left V 7 bases short and J 0 bases short, with 12 bases between. The CDR3 is made up of 14 amino acids. Per the germline V gene, CDR1 is MDHEN and CDR2 is SYDVKM. Here the CDR3 DNA reads TGTGCCAGCACGGCGGAGATTATGAACACTGAAGCTTTCTTT. Its translation is CASTAEIMNTEAFF.

Of note for this clonotype: The junction differs from germline at one of its ends, possibly a read error. The V and J genes are TRBV30 and TRBJ1-1; D is uncertain. Germline CDR1 GTSNPN, CDR2 SVGIG (reference sequence). The CDR3 covers 12 residues. CDR3 coding DNA: TGTTCCTGGAGGGAAGGGAACACTGAAGCTTTCTTT. Translation: CSWREGNTEAFF.

This clonotype was seen only a few times. J is TRBJ2-7 and V is TRBV6-2 or TRBV6-3, with 8 nucleotides matching TRBD1. With 0 bases clipped from V and 3 bases from J, the junction kept 4 bases outside the gene matches. The germline V gene has CDR1 MNHEY and CDR2 SVGEGT. There are 15 residues in the CDR3. CDR3 loop: CASSYSTGVGYEQYF. The CDR3, as DNA: TGTGCCAGCAGTTACTCGACAGGGGTCGGCTACGAGCAGTACTTC.

The chain recombines TRBV7-8 with TRBJ1-1; tentatively, D is TRBD1 (6 bases). Per germline, CDR1 SGHVS and CDR2 FQNEAQ. V gave up 4 bases and J gave up 6 bases, with 9 bases separating them. The CDR3 has 12 residues. CDR3 residues: CASSYSGAEAFF. The CDR3 nucleotides read TGTGCCAGCAGCTACTCAGGGGCTGAAGCTTTCTTT.

This clonotype was observed a few times. This chain links TRBV7-6 with TRBJ2-1; D call uncertain. V dropped 5 bases and J dropped 3 bases, with 8 bases sitting between them. Germline V CDR1 and CDR2: SGHVS, FNYEAQ. The CDR3 is 13 amino acids. CDR3 sequence reads: CASSLIDYNEQFF. The CDR3 DNA follows: TGTGCCAGCAGCCTCATAGACTACAATGAGCAGTTCTTC.

This clonotype appeared a few times. The chain uses TRBV5-6 and TRBJ2-1; 9 nucleotides agree with TRBD2. The CDR3 has 16 amino acids. The trim removed 0 bases at V and 6 bases at J, leaving 7 bases unmatched. Germline CDR1 is SGHDT and CDR2 is YYEEEE. CDR3: CASSLGSSGASNEQFF. CDR3 DNA: TGTGCCAGCAGCTTGGGGTCTAGCGGGGCTTCCAATGAGCAGTTCTTC.

This clonotype was observed many times. The gene calls are TRBV11-2 and TRBJ2-2; 15 bases match TRBD2. CDR1 is SGHAT, CDR2 FQNNGV, per germline. The trim removed 4 bases at V and 1 base at J, leaving 4 bases unmatched. The CDR3 is 18 residues long. The CDR3 coding sequence is TGTGCCAGCAGCTCAGGACTAGCGGGGGGGCAGAACACCGGGGAGCTGTTTTTT. Encoded protein: CASSSGLAGGQNTGELFF.

This clonotype was seen only a few times. This chain links TRBV28 with TRBJ1-4; no clear D. The V gene lost 4 bases and the J gene lost 0 bases, with 12 bases spanning the gap. CDR1 is MDHEN, CDR2 SYDVKM, per germline. This CDR3 has 16 amino acids. The CDR3 here is CASSYNSLSTNEKLFF. Here the CDR3 DNA reads TGTGCCAGCAGTTACAACAGCCTTTCAACTAATGAAAAACTGTTTTTT.

This clonotype has only a few counts. The chain employs TRBV29-1 and TRBJ2-1; unclear D gene. Trimming stripped 3 bases from V and 7 bases from J, with 4 bases between. This CDR3 has 10 amino acids. Per germline, CDR1 SQVTM and CDR2 ANQGSEA. CDR3 bases: TGCAGCGTTGACGGGAATGAGCAGTTCTTC. It codes for CSVDGNEQFF.

The chain joins TRBV15 to TRBJ2-4; no clear D gene. Trimming took off 0 bases at V and 5 bases at J, with 11 bases between the two ends. Per the germline V gene, CDR1 is LNHNV and CDR2 is YYDKDF (reference sequence). CDR3 length: 15 amino acids. The CDR3 DNA follows: TGTGCCACCAGCAGAGATCGGGCAGGCCAAAACATTCAGTACTTC. Translated: CATSRDRAGQNIQYF. The variable domain in full, with the rest retrieved from reference TRBV15 and TRBJ2-4, is DAMVIQNPRYQVTQFGKPVTLSCSQTLNHNVMYWYQQKSSQAPKLLFHYYDKDFNNEADTPDNFQSRRPNTSFCFLDIRSPGLGDTAMYLCATSRDRAGQNIQYFGAGTRLSVL.

The sample holds a few counts of this clonotype. The CDR3 coding sequence is TGTGCCAGTCTGGAACGGCGGGGGAGCACCTACGAGCAGTACTTC. This codes for CASLERRGSTYEQYF. The chain joins TRBV2 to TRBJ2-7; 7 nucleotides line up with TRBD2. The V gene's germline CDR1 is SNHLY and CDR2 FYNNEI. Trimming took 9 bases from V and 2 from J; bases not matched to a gene: 13. The CDR3 has 15 residues.

This clonotype was detected ten times or more. This rearrangement joins TRBV4-3 to TRBJ2-1, with 9 bases aligning to TRBD2. Germline loops: CDR1 LGHNA, CDR2 YSLEER. V was pared by 8 bases and J by 5 bases, with 10 bases of the junction left unmatched. The CDR3 length is 15 residues. The CDR3 DNA reads as TGCGCCAGCGGGGTGTCTAGCGGGACGAACAATGAGCAGTTCTTC. Amino acid sequence: CASGVSSGTNNEQFF.

The chain joins TRBV4-1 to TRBJ2-2; no clear D. Germline values: CDR1 MGHRA, CDR2 YSYEKL. This CDR3 has 17 amino acids. V shed 0 bases and J shed 6 bases, with 17 bases lying between them. The CDR3 region is CASSQEPGLGDPGELFF. The CDR3 bases are TGCGCCAGCAGCCAAGAGCCCGGCTTAGGAGACCCCGGGGAGCTGTTTTTT.

The chain has TRBV7-9 and TRBJ1-2; a weak D match, TRBD1 (6 bases). CDR1 is SEHNR and CDR2 is FQNEAQ in the germline V gene (reference sequence). Trimming pared 1 base from V and 8 bases from J, leaving 8 bases between. This CDR3 is built from 12 residues. CDR3 DNA sequence: TGTGCCAGCAGCTTAGGGGGGGCCGGCTACACCTTC. Amino acid sequence: CASSLGGAGYTF. Based on the CDR3 plus reference TRBV7-9 and TRBJ1-2, the full variable domain is DTGVSQNPRHKITKRGQNVTFRCDPISEHNRLYWYRQTLGQGPEFLTYFQNEAQLEKSRLLSDRFSAERPKGSFSTLEIQRTEQGDSAMYLCASSLGGAGYTFGSGTRLTVV.

This chain links TRBV28 with TRBJ2-1; D not certain. The germline V gene has CDR1 MDHEN and CDR2 SYDVKM. Trimming took 1 base from V and 6 from J, leaving 10 bases between them. This CDR3 is 14 amino acids long. CDR3 residues: CASSLYSLANEQFF. DNA for the CDR3: TGTGCCAGCAGTTTATACAGTCTGGCCAATGAGCAGTTCTTC.

V and J are TRBV11-2 and TRBJ2-1; D may be TRBD2 (6 bases). Germline lookup yields CDR1 SGHAT and CDR2 FQNNGV. Trimming stripped 1 base from V and 7 bases from J, with 14 bases between. The CDR3 extends over 15 amino acids. The CDR3, as DNA: TGTGCCAGCAGCTTAGCTAGCGTCGCTAGGAATGAGCAGTTCTTC. Protein product: CASSLASVARNEQFF.

About this clonotype itself: A read error may be the cause here, since a much bigger clone is one base away. The CDR3 DNA reads TGCAGCGTTGAATTGCGGCTAGCGGGAGTAAAAGAGCAGTTCTTC. Translation gives CSVELRLAGVKEQFF. The chain couples TRBV29-1 to TRBJ2-1; 10 positions match TRBD2. J gave up 10 bases and V 2 bases, and 11 bases lay outside the gene matches. The germline CDR1 and CDR2 sequences are SQVTM and ANQGSEA. The CDR3 is 15 amino acids.

This clonotype appeared many times. The chain employs TRBV28 and TRBJ2-1, with D uncertain. The germline gives CDR1 MDHEN, CDR2 SYDVKM. V lost 4 bases, J lost 6 bases, and 10 bases lay in between. The CDR3 covers 13 residues. The CDR3 is CASSYAKTNEQFF. The CDR3 coding sequence is TGTGCCAGCAGTTATGCGAAGACCAATGAGCAGTTCTTC.

V and J are TRBV27 and TRBJ1-5, with no clear D. The CDR3 contains 15 residues. Per the germline V gene, CDR1 is MNHEY and CDR2 is SMNVEV (reference sequence). V dropped 5 bases and J dropped 0 bases, with 11 bases sitting between them. CDR3 amino acids: CASSMGLYSNQPQHF. The CDR3 region has the DNA TGTGCCAGCAGTATGGGCCTCTATAGCAATCAGCCCCAGCATTTT.

This clonotype was detected only a few times. The chain employs TRBV7-6 and TRBJ2-1; the D gene could be TRBD1 or TRBD2 (5 bases each). Trimming took off 1 base at V and 7 bases at J, with 11 bases between the two ends. CDR1 is SGHVS, CDR2 FNYEAQ, per germline. The CDR3 contains 14 residues. The CDR3, as DNA: TGTGCCAGCAGCTTAGGGGGACGGATAAATGAGCAGTTCTTC. This encodes CASSLGGRINEQFF.

The J gene is TRBJ2-7, the V gene TRBV20-1; TRBD1 agrees at 7 bases. The CDR3 runs 13 residues. The germline V gene has CDR1 DFQATT and CDR2 SNEGSKA (reference sequence). Unmatched junction bases numbered 4, after V lost 5 bases and J lost 0 bases. In DNA form, the CDR3 reads TGCAGTGCTTGGGGACAGCTCTCCTACGAGCAGTACTTC. Protein: CSAWGQLSYEQYF.

This clonotype has a count of ten or more. This chain connects TRBV19 to TRBJ1-5; no reliable D call. V was clipped by 3 bases and J by 2 bases, with 5 bases between them. Germline CDR1 reads LNHDA; CDR2 reads SQIVND (reference sequence). The CDR3 length is 13 residues. The CDR3 here is CASSILGNQPQHF. CDR3 coding DNA: TGTGCCAGTAGTATCCTGGGCAATCAGCCCCAGCATTTT. The entire variable domain, with the rest obtained from reference TRBV19 and TRBJ1-5, is as follows: DGGITQSPKYLFRKEGQNVTLSCEQNLNHDAMYWYRQDPGQGLRLIYYSQIVNDFQKGDIAEGYSVSREKKESFPLTVTSAQKNPTAFYLCASSILGNQPQHFGDGTRLSIL.

The chain has TRBV12-3 or TRBV12-4 and TRBJ1-5; no definite D call. The CDR3 consists of 13 residues. V lost 0 bases and J 6 bases, leaving 6 bases between the germline ends. CDR3 region: CASSLAVTQPQHF. The DNA for the CDR3 is TGTGCCAGCAGTTTAGCCGTTACTCAGCCCCAGCATTTT.

This sequence joins TRBV30 and TRBJ2-7, with D possibly being TRBD2 (6 bases). The CDR3 is 16 residues long. Between the trimmed V and J ends, which lost 3 bases and 3 bases, there was a span of 21 bases. Germline CDR1 and CDR2: GTSNPN and SVGIG (reference sequence). The DNA of the CDR3 is TGTGCCTGGAGCCCCCCTAGCGCCGCGAGGAACTACGAGCAGTACTTC. This encodes CAWSPPSAARNYEQYF.

This clonotype was counted a few times. The chain recombines TRBV25-1 with TRBJ2-7; 12 positions match TRBD1. This CDR3 contains 15 residues. V shed 2 bases and J 3 bases; nucleotides not matched to a gene: 2. Germline V CDR1 and CDR2: MGHDK, SYGVNS. CDR3 nucleotides: TGTGCCAGCAGTGAAGGGACAGGGGGCAACTACGAGCAGTACTTC. Translating it yields CASSEGTGGNYEQYF.

Ten or more counts support this clonotype. The genes are TRBV5-1 and TRBJ2-3, with a weak D call TRBD2 (5 bases). The CDR3 runs 14 residues. Germline-derived CDR1 and CDR2 are SGHRS and YFSETQ. Trimming removed 4 bases at V and 5 bases at J, with 14 bases between. The CDR3 coding sequence is TGCGCCAGCAGCGTTGGGAGTCGCATAGATACGCAGTATTTT. This encodes CASSVGSRIDTQYF.

The rearrangement joins TRBV19 to TRBJ2-7; 10 nucleotides agree with TRBD2. The germline V gene encodes CDR1 LNHDA and CDR2 SQIVND (reference sequence). The CDR3 length is 15 residues. V was pared by 4 bases and J by 3 bases, with 6 bases of the junction left unmatched. CDR3 residues: CASSTQREGLYEQYF. CDR3 nucleotides: TGTGCCAGTAGTACCCAGCGGGAGGGCCTCTACGAGCAGTACTTC.

This chain links TRBV15 with TRBJ2-3, with D hard to call. Germline CDR1 is LNHNV and CDR2 is YYDKDF (reference sequence). This CDR3 comprises 14 residues. Trimming stripped 1 base from V and 6 bases from J, with 11 bases between. The CDR3 DNA is TGTGCCACCAGCAGAGGTATCCCAGGCGATACGCAGTATTTT. This sequence encodes CATSRGIPGDTQYF.